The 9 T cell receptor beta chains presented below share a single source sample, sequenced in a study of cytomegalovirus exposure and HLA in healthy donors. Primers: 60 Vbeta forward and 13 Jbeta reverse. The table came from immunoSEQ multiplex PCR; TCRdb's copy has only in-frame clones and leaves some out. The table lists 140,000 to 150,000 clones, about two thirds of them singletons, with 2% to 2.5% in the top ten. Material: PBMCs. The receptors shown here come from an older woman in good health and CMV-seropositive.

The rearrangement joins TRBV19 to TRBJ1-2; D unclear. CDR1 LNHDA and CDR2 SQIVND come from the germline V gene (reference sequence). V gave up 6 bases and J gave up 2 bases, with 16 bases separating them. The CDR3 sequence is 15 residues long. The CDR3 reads CASRRWEGRNYGYTF. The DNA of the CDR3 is TGTGCCAGTAGACGATGGGAGGGCCGCAACTATGGCTACACCTTC.

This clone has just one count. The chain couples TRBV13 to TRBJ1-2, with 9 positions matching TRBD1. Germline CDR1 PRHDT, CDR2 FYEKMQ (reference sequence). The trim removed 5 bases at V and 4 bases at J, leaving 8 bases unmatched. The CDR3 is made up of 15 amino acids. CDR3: CASSPSDRGGYGYTF. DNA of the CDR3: TGTGCCAGCAGCCCTTCGGACAGGGGTGGCTATGGCTACACCTTC.

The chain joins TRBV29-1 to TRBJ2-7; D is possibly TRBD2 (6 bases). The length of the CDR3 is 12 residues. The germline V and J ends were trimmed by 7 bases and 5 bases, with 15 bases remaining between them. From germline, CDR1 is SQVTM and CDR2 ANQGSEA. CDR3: CSGGAGRHEQYF. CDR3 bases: TGCAGCGGCGGAGCGGGCAGACACGAGCAGTACTTC.

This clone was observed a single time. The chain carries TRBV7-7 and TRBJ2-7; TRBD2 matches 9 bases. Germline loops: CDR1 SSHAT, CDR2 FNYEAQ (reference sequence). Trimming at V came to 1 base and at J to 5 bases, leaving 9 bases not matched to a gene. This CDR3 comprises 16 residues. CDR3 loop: CASSLGVAGASDEQYF. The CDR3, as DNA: TGTGCCAGCAGCTTAGGGGTAGCGGGAGCGTCCGACGAGCAGTACTTC.

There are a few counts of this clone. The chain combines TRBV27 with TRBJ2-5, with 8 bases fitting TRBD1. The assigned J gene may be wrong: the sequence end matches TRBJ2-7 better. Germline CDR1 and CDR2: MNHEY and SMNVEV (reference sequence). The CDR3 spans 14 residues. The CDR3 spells CASAKQGGSYEQYF. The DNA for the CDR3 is TGTGCCAGCGCCAAACAGGGGGGCTCCTACGAGCAGTACTTC.

CDR3 nucleotides: TGTGCCAGCAGTCCCGGACATCCCAAAGCTTTCTTT. Translation gives CASSPGHPKAFF. The J gene is TRBJ1-1, the V gene TRBV27; D possibly corresponds to TRBD1 (5 bases). Trimming removed 5 bases at V and 9 bases at J, with 13 bases between. Germline V gene lookup returns CDR1 MNHEY and CDR2 SMNVEV (reference sequence). The CDR3 runs to 12 residues.

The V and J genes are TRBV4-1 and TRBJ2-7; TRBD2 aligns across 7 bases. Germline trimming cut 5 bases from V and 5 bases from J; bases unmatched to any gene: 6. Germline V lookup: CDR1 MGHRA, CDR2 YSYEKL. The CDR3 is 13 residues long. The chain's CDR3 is CASSTGRGDEQYF. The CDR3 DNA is TGCGCCAGCAGCACTGGACGGGGGGACGAGCAGTACTTC.

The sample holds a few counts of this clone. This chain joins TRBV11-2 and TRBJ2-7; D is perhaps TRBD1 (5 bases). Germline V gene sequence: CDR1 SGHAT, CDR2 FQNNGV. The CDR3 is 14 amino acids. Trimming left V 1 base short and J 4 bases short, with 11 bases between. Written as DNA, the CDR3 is TGTGCCAGCAGCTTAGTCCAGGGAATATACGAGCAGTACTTC. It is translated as CASSLVQGIYEQYF.

Here the CDR3 reads CASTDYRGGAEAFF. In DNA, the CDR3 is TGTGCCAGCACCGACTACAGGGGTGGCGCTGAAGCTTTCTTT. The chain joins TRBV6-5 to TRBJ1-1; the match to TRBD1 covers 7 bases. Germline V gives CDR1 MNHEY, CDR2 SVGAGI. The length of the CDR3 is 14 residues. After removal of 7 bases from V and 6 bases from J, the junction contained 11 bases not matched to a gene.